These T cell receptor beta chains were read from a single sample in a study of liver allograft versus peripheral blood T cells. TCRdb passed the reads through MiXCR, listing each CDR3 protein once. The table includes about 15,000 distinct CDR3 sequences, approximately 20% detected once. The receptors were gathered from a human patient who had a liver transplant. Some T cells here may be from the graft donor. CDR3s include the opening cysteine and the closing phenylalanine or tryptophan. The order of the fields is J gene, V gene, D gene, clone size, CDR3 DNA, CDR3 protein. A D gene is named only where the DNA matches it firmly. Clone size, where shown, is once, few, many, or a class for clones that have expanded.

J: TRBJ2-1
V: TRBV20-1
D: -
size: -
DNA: TGCAGTGAAGGGTCCTCCTACACCAATGAGCAGTTCTTC
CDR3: CSEGSSYTNEQFF

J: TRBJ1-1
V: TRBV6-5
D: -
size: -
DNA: TGTGCCAGCAGCAACCCGGGACTTGGAGCTTTCTTT
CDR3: CASSNPGLGAFF

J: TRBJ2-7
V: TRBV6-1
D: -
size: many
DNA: TGTGCCAGCAGTCCGACAGCTTTTTCGTCGTACGAGCAGTACTTC
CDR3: CASSPTAFSSYEQYF

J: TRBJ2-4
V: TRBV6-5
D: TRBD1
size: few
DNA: TGTGCCAGCAGGCAAACAGGGGGCGGCAAGAACATTCAGTACTTC
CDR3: CASRQTGGGKNIQYF

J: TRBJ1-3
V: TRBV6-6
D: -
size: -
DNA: TGTGCCAGCAGTTTTGACAGGAGCTCTGGAAACACCATATATTTT
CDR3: CASSFDRSSGNTIYF

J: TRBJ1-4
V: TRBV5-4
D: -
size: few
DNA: TGTGCCAGCAGCTTGGAAGGGGCCGGGCGAAGTGAAAAACTGTTTTTT
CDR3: CASSLEGAGRSEKLFF

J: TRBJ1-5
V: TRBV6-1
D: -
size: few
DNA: TGTGCCAGCAACTCAGGGGTAAGCAATCAGCCCCAGCATTTT
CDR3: CASNSGVSNQPQHF

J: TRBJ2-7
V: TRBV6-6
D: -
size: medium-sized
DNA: TGTGCCAGCAAGCCGCGGCCCCTATCCTACGAGCAGTACTTC
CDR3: CASKPRPLSYEQYF

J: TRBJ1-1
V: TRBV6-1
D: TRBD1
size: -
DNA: TGTGCCAGCATACGGACAGGGAACACTGAAGCTTTCTTT
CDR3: CASIRTGNTEAFF

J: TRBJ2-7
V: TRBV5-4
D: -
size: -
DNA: TGTGCCAGCAGCTGGAGAATGGGGAACGAGCAGTACTTC
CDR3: CASSWRMGNEQYF

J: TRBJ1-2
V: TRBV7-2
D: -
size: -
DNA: TGTGCCAGCAGCTCGGGCCCCCCATTTTCTGGCTACACCTTC
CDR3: CASSSGPPFSGYTF

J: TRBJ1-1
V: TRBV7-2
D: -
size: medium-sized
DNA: TGTGCCAGCAGCTTAGGCAGAAACACTGAAGCTTTCTTT
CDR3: CASSLGRNTEAFF

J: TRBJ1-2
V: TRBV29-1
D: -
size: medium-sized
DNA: TGCAGCGTTGAAGATCCCCTGTATGGCTACACCTTC
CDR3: CSVEDPLYGYTF

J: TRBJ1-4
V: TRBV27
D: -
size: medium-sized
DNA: TGTGCCAGCAGTTTAGGGCTGGATAATGAAAAACTGTTTTTT
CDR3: CASSLGLDNEKLFF

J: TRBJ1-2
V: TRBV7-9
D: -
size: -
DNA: TGTGCCAGCAGCTCTATCCAGATTAACTATGGCTACACCTTC
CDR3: CASSSIQINYGYTF

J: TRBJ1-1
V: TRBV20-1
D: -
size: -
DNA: TGCAGTGCTCCTCCGGGGGGTAGGGTGAGCACTGAAGCTTTCTTT
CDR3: CSAPPGGRVSTEAFF

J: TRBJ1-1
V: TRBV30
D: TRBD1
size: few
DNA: TGTGCCTGGAGCAGGGGACAGGCCCACACTGAAGCTTTCTTT
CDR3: CAWSRGQAHTEAFF

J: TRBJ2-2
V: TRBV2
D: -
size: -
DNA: TGTGCCAGCAGCGTCAGAGGCGGGACCGGGGAGCTGTTTTTT
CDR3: CASSVRGGTGELFF

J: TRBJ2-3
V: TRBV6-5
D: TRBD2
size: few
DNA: TGTGCCAGCAGCGGGACTAGCGGGGGGTTCACAGATACGCAGTATTTT
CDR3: CASSGTSGGFTDTQYF

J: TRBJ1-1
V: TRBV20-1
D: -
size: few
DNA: TGCAGTGCTAGAGATATGCGGGGAACCACTGAAGCTTTCTTT
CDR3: CSARDMRGTTEAFF

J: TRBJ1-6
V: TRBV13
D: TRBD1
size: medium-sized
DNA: TGTGCCAGCAGCTTAAAGTTCGACAGGGGGCGCGATTATTCACCCCTCCACTTT
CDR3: CASSLKFDRGRDYSPLHF

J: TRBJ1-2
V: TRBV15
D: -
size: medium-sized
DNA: TGTGCCACCAGCAGAGGAGGAGGTTCTACCAGCTATGGCTACACCTTC
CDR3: CATSRGGGSTSYGYTF